This paragraph reports one T cell receptor beta chain. The antigen is unknown. This sample is part of a study of beta chain features in type 1 diabetes. Study overall: Sorted cells from all samples, numbering roughly 100 million, were examined.

Of the isolated RNA, all was reverse transcribed, and so the sequenced material was expressed TCRB transcripts. TCRdb's table, derived via immunoSEQ multiplex PCR, lists solely in-frame clones and lacks some. The sample lists 200,000 to 300,000 clones; under 70% were seen once. Study findings and constraints: Patients showed naive, central memory and Treg TCRB repertoires that appeared more similar than those of healthy donors. Shorter TCRB CDR3s, moderately but significantly so, marked every one of the four CD4+ subsets in Type 1 diabetes patients.

Germline CDR1 is MGHDK and CDR2 is SYGVNS. The CDR3 runs to 14 residues. J gave up 7 bases and V 5 bases, and 10 bases lay outside the gene matches. The sequence derives from a man aged 25-40 years in good health. The sequenced sample consisted of naive CD4+ T cells from blood. The rearrangement links TRBV25-1 to TRBJ1-1; 7 positions match TRBD1. CDR3 region: CASSPIGDSYEAFF. In nucleotides, the CDR3 is TGTGCCAGCAGTCCCATCGGGGACAGTTATGAAGCTTTCTTT.